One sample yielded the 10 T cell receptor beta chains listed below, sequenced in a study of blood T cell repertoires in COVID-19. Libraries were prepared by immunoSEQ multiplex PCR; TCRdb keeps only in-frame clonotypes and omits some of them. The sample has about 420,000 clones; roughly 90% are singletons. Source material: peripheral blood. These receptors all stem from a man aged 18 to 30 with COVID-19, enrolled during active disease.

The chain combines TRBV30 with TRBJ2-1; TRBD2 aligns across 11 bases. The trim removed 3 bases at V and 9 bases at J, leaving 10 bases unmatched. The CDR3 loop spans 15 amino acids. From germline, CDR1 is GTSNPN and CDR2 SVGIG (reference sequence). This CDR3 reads CAWSATSGRLSEQFF. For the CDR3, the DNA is TGTGCCTGGAGCGCTACTAGCGGGAGATTGAGTGAGCAGTTCTTC.

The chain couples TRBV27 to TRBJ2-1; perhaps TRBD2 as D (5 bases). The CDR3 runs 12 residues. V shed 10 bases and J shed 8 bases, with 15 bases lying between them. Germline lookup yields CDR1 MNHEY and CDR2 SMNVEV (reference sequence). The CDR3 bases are TGTGCCACCCTGGGCTTGGGAGATGAGCAGTTCTTC. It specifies CATLGLGDEQFF.

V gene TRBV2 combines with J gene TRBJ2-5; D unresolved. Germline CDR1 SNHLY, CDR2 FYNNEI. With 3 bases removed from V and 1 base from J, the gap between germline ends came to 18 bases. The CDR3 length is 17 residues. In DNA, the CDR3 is TGTGCCAGCAGTGATGGTACAGAGCCCCCGATCCAAGAGACCCAGTACTTC. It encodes CASSDGTEPPIQETQYF. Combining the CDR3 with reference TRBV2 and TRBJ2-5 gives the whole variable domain EPEVTQTPSHQVTQMGQEVILRCVPISNHLYFYWYRQILGQKVEFLVSFYNNEISEKSEIFDDQFSVERPDGSNFTLKIRSTKLEDSAMYFCASSDGTEPPIQETQYFGPGTRLLVL.

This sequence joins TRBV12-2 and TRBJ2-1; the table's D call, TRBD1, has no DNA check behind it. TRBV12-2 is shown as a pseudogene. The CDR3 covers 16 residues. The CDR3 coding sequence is TGTGCAAGTCGCTTTTCTCCGACAGGGGGCCTCAATGAGCAGTTCTTC. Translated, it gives CASRFSPTGGLNEQFF.

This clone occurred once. CDR3 nucleotides: TGTGCCAGCAGCCAAAGGAGGAGCGGGGGTGCCAACGTCCTGACTTTC. Translation gives CASSQRRSGGANVLTF. The chain employs TRBV3-1 (or the pseudogene TRBV3-2) and TRBJ2-6; 8 bases are shared with TRBD2. The V gene's germline CDR1 is LGHDT and CDR2 YNNKEL (reference sequence). V lost 2 bases to trimming and J lost 7 bases; unmatched junction nucleotides: 7. The CDR3 covers 16 residues.

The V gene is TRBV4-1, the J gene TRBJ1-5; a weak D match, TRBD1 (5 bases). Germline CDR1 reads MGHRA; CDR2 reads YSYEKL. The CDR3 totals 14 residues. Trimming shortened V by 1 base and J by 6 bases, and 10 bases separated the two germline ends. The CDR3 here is CASSQAGGAQPQHF. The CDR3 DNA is TGCGCCAGCAGCCAAGCGGGGGGTGCTCAGCCCCAGCATTTT.

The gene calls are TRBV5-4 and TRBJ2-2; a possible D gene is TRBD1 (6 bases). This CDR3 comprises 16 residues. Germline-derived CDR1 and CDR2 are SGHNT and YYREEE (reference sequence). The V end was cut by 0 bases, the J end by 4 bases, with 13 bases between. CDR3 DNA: TGTGCCAGCAGCTTGGCTTCGGGACACTTCACCGGGGAGCTGTTTTTT. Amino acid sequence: CASSLASGHFTGELFF.

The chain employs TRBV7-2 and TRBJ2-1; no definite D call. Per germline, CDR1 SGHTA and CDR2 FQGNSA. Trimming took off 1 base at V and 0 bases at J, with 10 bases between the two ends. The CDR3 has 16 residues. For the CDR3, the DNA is TGTGCCAGCAGCTTAGAAAGCTGGAGCTCCTACAATGAGCAGTTCTTC. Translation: CASSLESWSSYNEQFF. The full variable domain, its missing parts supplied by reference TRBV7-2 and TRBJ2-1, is GAGVSQSPSNKVTEKGKDVELRCDPISGHTALYWYRQSLGQGLEFLIYFQGNSAPDKSGLPSDRFSAERTGGSVSTLTIQRTQQEDSAVYLCASSLESWSSYNEQFFGPGTRLTVL.

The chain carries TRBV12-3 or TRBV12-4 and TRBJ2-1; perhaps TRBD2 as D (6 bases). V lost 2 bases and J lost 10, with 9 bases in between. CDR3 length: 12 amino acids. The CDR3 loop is CASSLNRGEQFF. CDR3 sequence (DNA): TGTGCCAGCAGTTTAAATCGGGGGGAGCAGTTCTTC.

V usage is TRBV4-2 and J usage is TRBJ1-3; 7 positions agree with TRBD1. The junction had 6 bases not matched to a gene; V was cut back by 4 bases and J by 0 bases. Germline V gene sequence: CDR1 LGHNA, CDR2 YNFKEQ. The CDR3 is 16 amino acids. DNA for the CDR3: TGTGCCAGCAGCCCTGGGACAGTGGACTCTGGAAACACCATATATTTT. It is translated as CASSPGTVDSGNTIYF.